Listed below are T cell receptor beta chains from one sample, sequenced in a study of blood T cell repertoires in COVID-19. Using immunoSEQ multiplex PCR, the repertoire was profiled, and TCRdb retains in-frame clones only, with some absent. This table has 150,000 or so clones, roughly 88% appearing once. The sequenced material came from PBMCs or T cells enriched from blood (not recorded which). Receptors originate from a man aged 45-65 years who had recovered from COVID-19. Both conserved end residues are part of each CDR3. Each record gives: D gene, J gene, clone size, V gene, CDR3 length, CDR3 DNA, CDR3 protein. D genes are given only for firm matches. Rows may omit the clone size; those that give it use once, few, many or a size class.

d_call: .; j_call: TRBJ2-7; clone_size: .; v_call: TRBV3-1/TRBV3-2; cdr3_length: 12; cdr3_nt: TGTGCCAGCAGCCAAGATCCGAGAGAGCAGTACTTC; cdr3_aa: CASSQDPREQYF
d_call: TRBD1; j_call: TRBJ1-2; clone_size: .; v_call: TRBV27; cdr3_length: 20; cdr3_nt: TGTGCCAGCAGTCATTTTGGGGGACAGGGAATATCCCCTTCCATCTATGGCTACACCTTC; cdr3_aa: CASSHFGGQGISPSIYGYTF
d_call: TRBD1; j_call: TRBJ2-3; clone_size: .; v_call: TRBV6-2/TRBV6-3; cdr3_length: 16; cdr3_nt: TGTGCCAGCAGTCGACAGGGGGCAGGGTTGGCAAATACGCAGTATTTT; cdr3_aa: CASSRQGAGLANTQYF
d_call: .; j_call: TRBJ2-2; clone_size: .; v_call: TRBV4-2; cdr3_length: 17; cdr3_nt: TGTGCCAGCAGCCAAGCCTACCAGGGGTCGAACACCGGGGAGCTGTTTTTT; cdr3_aa: CASSQAYQGSNTGELFF
d_call: TRBD1; j_call: TRBJ2-2; clone_size: .; v_call: TRBV5-1; cdr3_length: 15; cdr3_nt: TGCGCCAGCAGCGACTGGACAGGGGTGGTCGGGGAGCTGTTTTTT; cdr3_aa: CASSDWTGVVGELFF
d_call: .; j_call: TRBJ1-1; clone_size: once; v_call: TRBV4-2; cdr3_length: 12; cdr3_nt: TGTGCCAGCAGCCAATTATCGACTGAAGCTTTCTTT; cdr3_aa: CASSQLSTEAFF
d_call: .; j_call: TRBJ1-3; clone_size: few; v_call: TRBV7-9; cdr3_length: 13; cdr3_nt: TGTGCCAGCAGCTTGAGGGTTACCGACACCATATATTTT; cdr3_aa: CASSLRVTDTIYF
d_call: TRBD2; j_call: TRBJ2-7; clone_size: .; v_call: TRBV12-3/TRBV12-4; cdr3_length: 12; cdr3_nt: TGTGCCAGCAGCCGGGGGGTTAAAGAGCAGTACTTC; cdr3_aa: CASSRGVKEQYF
d_call: .; j_call: TRBJ1-3; clone_size: .; v_call: TRBV6-2/TRBV6-3; cdr3_length: 15; cdr3_nt: TGTGCCAGCAACCCGTTGGAGTTCTCTGGAAACACCATATATTTT; cdr3_aa: CASNPLEFSGNTIYF
d_call: TRBD1; j_call: TRBJ1-5; clone_size: .; v_call: TRBV30; cdr3_length: 16; cdr3_nt: TGTGCCTGCAAGATCCGGGACAGGGGATCGGACCAGCCCCAGCATTTT; cdr3_aa: CACKIRDRGSDQPQHF
d_call: .; j_call: TRBJ2-7; clone_size: .; v_call: TRBV2; cdr3_length: 12; cdr3_nt: TGTGCCAGCGGCAGGGCCTCCAACGAGCAGTACTTC; cdr3_aa: CASGRASNEQYF
d_call: TRBD2; j_call: TRBJ2-4; clone_size: .; v_call: TRBV7-3; cdr3_length: 16; cdr3_nt: TGTGCCAGCAGCCCGTCCGGGGGGGCCGGGAAAAACATTCAGTACTTC; cdr3_aa: CASSPSGGAGKNIQYF
d_call: .; j_call: TRBJ2-7; clone_size: .; v_call: TRBV5-1; cdr3_length: 14; cdr3_nt: TGCGCCAGCAGCTTGGAATTCCTGGAGAGCGAGCAGTACTTC; cdr3_aa: CASSLEFLESEQYF
d_call: TRBD1; j_call: TRBJ1-5; clone_size: .; v_call: TRBV12-3/TRBV12-4; cdr3_length: 13; cdr3_nt: TGTGCCAGCAGCGGGACAGGCCGGCGGCCCCAGCATTTT; cdr3_aa: CASSGTGRRPQHF
d_call: .; j_call: TRBJ2-1; clone_size: .; v_call: TRBV9; cdr3_length: 14; cdr3_nt: TGTGCCAGCAGCGTAGAAATGGGCTTGAATGAGCAGTTCTTC; cdr3_aa: CASSVEMGLNEQFF
d_call: TRBD1; j_call: TRBJ1-1; clone_size: once; v_call: TRBV19; cdr3_length: 14; cdr3_nt: TGTGCCAGTGGGACAGGGGGCTTACGGACTGAAGCTTTCTTT; cdr3_aa: CASGTGGLRTEAFF
d_call: TRBD1; j_call: TRBJ1-1; clone_size: once; v_call: TRBV6-5; cdr3_length: 13; cdr3_nt: TGTGCCAGCAGTTATGGGGACAGGGGGGACGCTTTCTTT; cdr3_aa: CASSYGDRGDAFF
d_call: TRBD1; j_call: TRBJ1-3; clone_size: .; v_call: TRBV6-2/TRBV6-3; cdr3_length: 17; cdr3_nt: TGTGCCAGCAGCCACGCCCGGGACAGGTATTCTGGAAACACCATATATTTT; cdr3_aa: CASSHARDRYSGNTIYF
d_call: .; j_call: TRBJ2-1; clone_size: .; v_call: TRBV19; cdr3_length: 14; cdr3_nt: TGTGCCAGTAGTATCCGGGACTCCTACAATGAGCAGTTCTTC; cdr3_aa: CASSIRDSYNEQFF
d_call: .; j_call: TRBJ1-1; clone_size: .; v_call: TRBV12-3/TRBV12-4; cdr3_length: 12; cdr3_nt: TGTGCCAGCACCTTGGGGCAAACTGAAGCTTTCTTT; cdr3_aa: CASTLGQTEAFF
d_call: TRBD2; j_call: TRBJ2-7; clone_size: once; v_call: TRBV6-5; cdr3_length: 15; cdr3_nt: TGTGCCAGCACTTCCCTGGGGGGGTTGGCCTACGAGCAGTACTTC; cdr3_aa: CASTSLGGLAYEQYF
d_call: .; j_call: TRBJ2-3; clone_size: .; v_call: TRBV10-1; cdr3_length: 19; cdr3_nt: TGCGCCAGCAGTGAGTCGAGCCTCGGAGGGACCACGCACGCAGATACGCAGTATTTT; cdr3_aa: CASSESSLGGTTHADTQYF
d_call: TRBD1; j_call: TRBJ2-7; clone_size: few; v_call: TRBV18; cdr3_length: 15; cdr3_nt: TGTGCCAGCTCACCAACGGGACAGGGCCAATACGAGCAGTACTTC; cdr3_aa: CASSPTGQGQYEQYF
d_call: .; j_call: TRBJ2-2; clone_size: .; v_call: TRBV5-1; cdr3_length: 16; cdr3_nt: TGCGCCAGTTTCGAAATAGGACTGGGGAACACCGGGGAGCTGTTTTTT; cdr3_aa: CASFEIGLGNTGELFF
d_call: TRBD1; j_call: TRBJ2-7; clone_size: .; v_call: TRBV27; cdr3_length: 14; cdr3_nt: TGTGCCAGCAAAGACCGGGACAGGGCTCGAGAGCAGTACTTC; cdr3_aa: CASKDRDRAREQYF
d_call: TRBD1; j_call: TRBJ1-3; clone_size: .; v_call: TRBV7-8; cdr3_length: 12; cdr3_nt: TGTGCCAGCAGCTTAGCCCAGGGGGAGAGATATTTT; cdr3_aa: CASSLAQGERYF
d_call: .; j_call: TRBJ1-2; clone_size: .; v_call: TRBV25-1; cdr3_length: 13; cdr3_nt: TGTGCCAGCAGTGAAGGGGCAACCTATGGCTACACCTTC; cdr3_aa: CASSEGATYGYTF
d_call: .; j_call: TRBJ2-2; clone_size: once; v_call: TRBV9; cdr3_length: 14; cdr3_nt: TGTGCCAGCAGCGTCGACCAGGGCCCCGGGGAGCTGTTTTTT; cdr3_aa: CASSVDQGPGELFF
d_call: .; j_call: TRBJ2-1; clone_size: .; v_call: TRBV3-1/TRBV3-2; cdr3_length: 15; cdr3_nt: TGTGCCAGCAGCCAAGGGCGGAGGGGGGGGAAAGAGCAGTTCTTC; cdr3_aa: CASSQGRRGGKEQFF
d_call: .; j_call: TRBJ1-2; clone_size: .; v_call: TRBV11-2; cdr3_length: 13; cdr3_nt: TGTGCCAGCAGCTCAGGGGCTAACTATGGCTACACCTTC; cdr3_aa: CASSSGANYGYTF
d_call: .; j_call: TRBJ2-5; clone_size: .; v_call: TRBV10-3; cdr3_length: 13; cdr3_nt: TGTGCCATCACCGGACAGCCGCAAGAGACCCAGTACTTC; cdr3_aa: CAITGQPQETQYF
d_call: .; j_call: TRBJ2-1; clone_size: medium-sized; v_call: TRBV28; cdr3_length: 13; cdr3_nt: TGTGCCAGCAGTTTAGACACCTACAATGAGCAGTTCTTC; cdr3_aa: CASSLDTYNEQFF
d_call: TRBD1; j_call: TRBJ1-5; clone_size: .; v_call: TRBV7-9; cdr3_length: 16; cdr3_nt: TGTGCCAGCAGCCCAGGGACAGGCTATAGCAATCAGCCCCAGCATTTT; cdr3_aa: CASSPGTGYSNQPQHF
d_call: .; j_call: TRBJ2-4; clone_size: .; v_call: TRBV7-2; cdr3_length: 15; cdr3_nt: TGTGCCAGCAGCTCAGCGGTACTAGCCAAAAACATTCAGTACTTC; cdr3_aa: CASSSAVLAKNIQYF
d_call: TRBD1; j_call: TRBJ1-2; clone_size: .; v_call: TRBV2; cdr3_length: 15; cdr3_nt: TGTGCCAGCAGGGAAGACAGGGTGGCTAACTATGGCTACACCTTC; cdr3_aa: CASREDRVANYGYTF
d_call: TRBD1; j_call: TRBJ1-1; clone_size: .; v_call: TRBV5-1; cdr3_length: 15; cdr3_nt: TGCGCCAGCAGCACTCGACAGGGTTTGAACACTGAAGCTTTCTTT; cdr3_aa: CASSTRQGLNTEAFF
d_call: TRBD1; j_call: TRBJ1-3; clone_size: .; v_call: TRBV28; cdr3_length: 18; cdr3_nt: TGTGCCAGCAGTTTATACGGGACAGGGACGACCTCTGGAAACACCATATATTTT; cdr3_aa: CASSLYGTGTTSGNTIYF
d_call: .; j_call: TRBJ2-7; clone_size: .; v_call: TRBV5-1; cdr3_length: 16; cdr3_nt: TGCGCCAGCAGCTTGGGGGAGGCGAGACAGACCTACGAGCAGTACTTC; cdr3_aa: CASSLGEARQTYEQYF
d_call: .; j_call: TRBJ1-2; clone_size: .; v_call: TRBV7-9; cdr3_length: 14; cdr3_nt: TGTGCCAGCAGCACCCAACAGGGCCTCTATGGCTACACCTTC; cdr3_aa: CASSTQQGLYGYTF
d_call: TRBD1; j_call: TRBJ1-1; clone_size: .; v_call: TRBV18; cdr3_length: 16; cdr3_nt: TGTGCCAGCTCAAAAGACAGGGGGCCTGGAGGCACTGAAGCTTTCTTT; cdr3_aa: CASSKDRGPGGTEAFF
d_call: TRBD1; j_call: TRBJ1-2; clone_size: .; v_call: TRBV18; cdr3_length: 14; cdr3_nt: TGTGCCAGCTCACCGGACAGGGTCGATTATGGCTACACCTTC; cdr3_aa: CASSPDRVDYGYTF
d_call: TRBD2; j_call: TRBJ2-3; clone_size: .; v_call: TRBV5-4; cdr3_length: 14; cdr3_nt: TGTGCCAGCAGCTTGAGGGCGGGGGCAGATACGCAGTATTTT; cdr3_aa: CASSLRAGADTQYF
d_call: .; j_call: TRBJ2-7; clone_size: .; v_call: TRBV5-1; cdr3_length: 14; cdr3_nt: TGCGCCAGCAGCCCCCTACAGGAGACCTACGAGCAGTACTTC; cdr3_aa: CASSPLQETYEQYF
d_call: TRBD1; j_call: TRBJ2-7; clone_size: .; v_call: TRBV4-1; cdr3_length: 18; cdr3_nt: TGCGCCAGCAGCCAAGATCAACTCCGGACAGGGGGAATGTACGAGCAGTACTTC; cdr3_aa: CASSQDQLRTGGMYEQYF
d_call: .; j_call: TRBJ1-4; clone_size: .; v_call: TRBV7-9; cdr3_length: 15; cdr3_nt: TGTGCCAGCATGCCCGAGGGCGCAACTAATGAAAAACTGTTTTTT; cdr3_aa: CASMPEGATNEKLFF
d_call: .; j_call: TRBJ2-5; clone_size: .; v_call: TRBV7-9; cdr3_length: 14; cdr3_nt: TGTGCCAGCAGCTTGACACTTAAGTCAGAGACCCAGTACTTC; cdr3_aa: CASSLTLKSETQYF
d_call: .; j_call: TRBJ1-4; clone_size: once; v_call: TRBV4-1; cdr3_length: 15; cdr3_nt: TGCGCCAGCAGCCAAGATCAGGGTGGTAATGAAAAACTGTTTTTT; cdr3_aa: CASSQDQGGNEKLFF
d_call: .; j_call: TRBJ1-4; clone_size: few; v_call: TRBV5-1; cdr3_length: 16; cdr3_nt: TGCGCCAGCAGCCCTCATCTCGGGGGAGCTAATGAAAAACTGTTTTTT; cdr3_aa: CASSPHLGGANEKLFF
d_call: TRBD2; j_call: TRBJ2-1; clone_size: once; v_call: TRBV14; cdr3_length: 16; cdr3_nt: TGTGCCAGCAGCCAAGTGCGGCTAGCGGGGAACAATGAGCAGTTCTTC; cdr3_aa: CASSQVRLAGNNEQFF
d_call: .; j_call: TRBJ1-6; clone_size: once; v_call: TRBV18; cdr3_length: 14; cdr3_nt: TGTGCCAGCTCCCTCCAGGGGTCTAATTCACCCCTCCACTTT; cdr3_aa: CASSLQGSNSPLHF
d_call: TRBD2; j_call: TRBJ2-1; clone_size: few; v_call: TRBV5-1; cdr3_length: 14; cdr3_nt: TGCGCCAGCAGCCCACCCGGGACTAGCTATGAGCAGTTCTTC; cdr3_aa: CASSPPGTSYEQFF
d_call: TRBD2; j_call: TRBJ2-1; clone_size: .; v_call: TRBV13; cdr3_length: 12; cdr3_nt: TGTGCCAGCAGCCCAAGGGACTACGAGCAGTTCTTC; cdr3_aa: CASSPRDYEQFF